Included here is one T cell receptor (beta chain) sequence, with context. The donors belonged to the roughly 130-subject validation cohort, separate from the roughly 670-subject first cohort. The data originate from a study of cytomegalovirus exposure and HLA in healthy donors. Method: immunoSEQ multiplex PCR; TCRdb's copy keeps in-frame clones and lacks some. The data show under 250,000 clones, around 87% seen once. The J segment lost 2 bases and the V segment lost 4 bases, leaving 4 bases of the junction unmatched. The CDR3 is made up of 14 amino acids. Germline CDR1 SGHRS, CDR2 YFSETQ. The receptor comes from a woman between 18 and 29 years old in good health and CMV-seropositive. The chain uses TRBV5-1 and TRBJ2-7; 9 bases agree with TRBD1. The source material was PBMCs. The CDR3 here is CASSRWTGAYEQYF. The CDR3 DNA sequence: TGCGCCAGCAGCCGTTGGACAGGGGCCTACGAGCAGTACTTC.